This passage covers 6 T cell receptor beta chains from one sample sequenced in a study of blood T cell repertoires in COVID-19. Produced via immunoSEQ multiplex PCR; TCRdb's table is partial and in-frame only. Of around 100,000 clones in the sample, approximately 81% were seen once. The specimen was peripheral blood. Receptors originate from a human donor in a cohort sampled during active COVID-19.

V is TRBV6-5 and J is TRBJ2-3; D unresolved. The germline V gene has CDR1 MNHEY and CDR2 SVGAGI. The ends were cut back, 2 bases at V and 0 bases at J, with 12 bases in the middle. CDR3 length: 16 amino acids. This CDR3 is CASSYGQEASTDTQYF. CDR3 sequence (DNA): TGTGCCAGCAGTTACGGTCAGGAAGCTAGCACAGATACGCAGTATTTT.

The rearrangement uses TRBV15 and TRBJ1-5; D is uncertain. The V end lost 3 bases, the J end lost 2 bases, and 5 bases lay between the germline ends. CDR3 size: 13 residues. The germline CDR1 and CDR2 sequences are LNHNV and YYDKDF (reference sequence). The CDR3 here is CATSSSGNQPQHF. The CDR3 DNA follows: TGTGCCACCAGCAGTTCGGGCAATCAGCCCCAGCATTTT.

The rearrangement uses TRBV6-2 or TRBV6-3 and TRBJ2-1, with a weak D call TRBD2 (6 bases). Germline CDR1 reads MNHEY; CDR2 reads SVGEGT. The CDR3 runs 15 residues. V dropped 1 base and J dropped 3 bases, with 10 bases sitting between them. The CDR3 spells CASSYFGTRYNEQFF. CDR3 nucleotide sequence: TGTGCCAGCAGTTACTTCGGGACTCGCTACAATGAGCAGTTCTTC.

DNA for the CDR3: TGTGCCAGCAGCAAAGCGTTGTGGAGGGAGAGGGACCTGAACACTGAAGCTTTCTTT. It is translated as CASSKALWRERDLNTEAFF. The chain employs TRBV21-1 and TRBJ1-1. TRBV21-1 is described as a pseudogene. This CDR3 is 19 amino acids long.

CDR3 residues: CASSPTSGGFYGELFF. The CDR3 DNA reads TGTGCCAGCAGCCCGACTAGCGGGGGGTTTTACGGGGAGCTGTTTTTT. The V and J genes are TRBV6-2 or TRBV6-3 and TRBJ2-2; 13 bases are shared with TRBD2. This CDR3 contains 16 residues. V shed 6 bases, J shed 7 bases, and the junction held 8 bases outside the gene matches. Germline V gives CDR1 MNHEY, CDR2 SVGEGT.

This chain links TRBV6-5 with TRBJ2-1; D is perhaps TRBD1 (5 bases). The CDR3 covers 12 residues. Trimming took 6 bases from V and 2 from J, leaving 5 bases between them. Germline-derived CDR1 and CDR2 are MNHEY and SVGAGI. The CDR3 DNA reads TGTGCCAGCAGACAGGCCTACAATGAGCAGTTCTTC. It specifies CASRQAYNEQFF.